This entry lists 2 T cell receptor beta chains sequenced from one sample in a study of blood T cell repertoires in COVID-19. Measured with immunoSEQ multiplex PCR; TCRdb has only the in-frame clones, and not every one. The table includes roughly 220,000 clones, 84% detected once. Material: peripheral blood. The receptors here all came from a woman aged 25 to 39 who had recovered from COVID-19.

The V gene is TRBV19, the J gene TRBJ1-5; 9 nucleotides align to TRBD1. The V and J ends lost 4 bases and 4 bases, in that order; junction bases with no gene match: 11. The germline V gene has CDR1 LNHDA and CDR2 SQIVND (reference sequence). The CDR3 has 17 residues. CDR3 amino acids: CASSKLSDGTGNQPQHF. CDR3 sequence (DNA): TGTGCCAGTAGTAAGCTGTCTGACGGGACAGGGAATCAGCCCCAGCATTTT.

V gene TRBV28 combines with J gene TRBJ2-1; TRBD2 matches at 7 bases. The J segment lost 3 bases and the V segment lost 7 bases, leaving 12 bases of the junction unmatched. The CDR3 runs to 16 residues. Germline CDR1 MDHEN, CDR2 SYDVKM. The CDR3 DNA reads as TGTGCCAGCAACGCCCTTGAGGGAGGGTTCTACAATGAGCAGTTCTTC. Protein product: CASNALEGGFYNEQFF. Combining the CDR3 with reference TRBV28 and TRBJ2-1 gives the whole variable domain DVKVTQSSRYLVKRTGEKVFLECVQDMDHENMFWYRQDPGLGLRLIYFSYDVKMKEKGDIPEGYSVSREKKERFSLILESASTNQTSMYLCASNALEGGFYNEQFFGPGTRLTVL.